This T cell receptor beta chain was sequenced during a study of T cell clusters in autoimmune cytopenias. Some 39,000 genome equivalents of blood DNA were amplified for TRB. One tube held mixed TRB-A and TRB-B primer pools for touch-down PCR. TCRdb reanalyzed the multiplex PCR reads and collapses them to one entry per CDR3 protein, without DNA. This repertoire includes more than 5,500 distinct CDR3 sequences. The CDR3 loop spans 16 amino acids. The germline CDR1 and CDR2 sequences are DFQATT and SNEGSKA (reference sequence). This same sample was also part of a study on T cell repertoires in aging, cancer and after chemotherapy. That paper adds: In cancer patients, declining TCR diversity with age involved lost richness and lost evenness.

The chain is built from TRBV20-1 and TRBJ1-6. The sequence came from a human donor in good health. The sequencing sample was made of peripheral blood. CDR3 region: CSARGQWSSYNSPLHF.